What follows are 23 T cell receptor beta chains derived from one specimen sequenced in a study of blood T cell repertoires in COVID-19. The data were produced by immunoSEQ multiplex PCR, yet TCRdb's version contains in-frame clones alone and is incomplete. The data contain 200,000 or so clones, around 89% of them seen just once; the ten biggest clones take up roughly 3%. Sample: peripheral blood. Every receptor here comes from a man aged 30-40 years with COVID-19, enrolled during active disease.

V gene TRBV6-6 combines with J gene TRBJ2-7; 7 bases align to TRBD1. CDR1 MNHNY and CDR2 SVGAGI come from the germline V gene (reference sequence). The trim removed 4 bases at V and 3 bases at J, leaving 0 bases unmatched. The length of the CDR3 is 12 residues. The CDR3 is CASSWDSYEQYF. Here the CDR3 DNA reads TGTGCCAGCAGTTGGGACAGCTACGAGCAGTACTTC.

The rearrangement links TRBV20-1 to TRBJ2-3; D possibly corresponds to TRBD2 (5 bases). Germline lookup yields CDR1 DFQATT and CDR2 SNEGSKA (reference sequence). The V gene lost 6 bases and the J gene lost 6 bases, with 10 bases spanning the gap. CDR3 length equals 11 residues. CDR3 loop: CSAPLGDTQYF. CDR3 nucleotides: TGCAGTGCACCACTAGGGGATACGCAGTATTTT.

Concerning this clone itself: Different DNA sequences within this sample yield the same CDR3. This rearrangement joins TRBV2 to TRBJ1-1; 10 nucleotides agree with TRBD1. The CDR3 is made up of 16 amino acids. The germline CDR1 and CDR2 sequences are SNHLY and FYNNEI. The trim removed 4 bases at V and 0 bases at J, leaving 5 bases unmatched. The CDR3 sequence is CASSGSDRGLNTEAFF. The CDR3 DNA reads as TGTGCCAGCAGTGGGTCAGACAGGGGGCTGAACACTGAAGCTTTCTTT. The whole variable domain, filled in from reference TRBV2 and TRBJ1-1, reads EPEVTQTPSHQVTQMGQEVILRCVPISNHLYFYWYRQILGQKVEFLVSFYNNEISEKSEIFDDQFSVERPDGSNFTLKIRSTKLEDSAMYFCASSGSDRGLNTEAFFGQGTRLTVV.

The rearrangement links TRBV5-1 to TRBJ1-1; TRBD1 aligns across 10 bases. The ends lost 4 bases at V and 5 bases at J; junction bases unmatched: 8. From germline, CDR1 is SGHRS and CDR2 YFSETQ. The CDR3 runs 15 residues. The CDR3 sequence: CASSQRPGQGTEAFF. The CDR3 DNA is TGCGCCAGCAGCCAACGGCCGGGACAGGGGACTGAAGCTTTCTTT.

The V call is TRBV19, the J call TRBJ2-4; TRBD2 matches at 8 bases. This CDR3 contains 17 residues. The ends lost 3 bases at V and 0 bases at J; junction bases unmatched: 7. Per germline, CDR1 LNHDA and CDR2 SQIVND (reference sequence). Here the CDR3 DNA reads TGTGCCAGTAGTATGGGCCGGAGCGGGGGAGCCAAAAACATTCAGTACTTC. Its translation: CASSMGRSGGAKNIQYF.

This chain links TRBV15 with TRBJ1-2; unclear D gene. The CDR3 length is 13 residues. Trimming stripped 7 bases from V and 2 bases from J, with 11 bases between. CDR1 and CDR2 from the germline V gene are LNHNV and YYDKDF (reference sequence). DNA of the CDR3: TGTGCCACCAACCCCGGGTCCAACTATGGCTACACCTTC. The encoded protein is CATNPGSNYGYTF. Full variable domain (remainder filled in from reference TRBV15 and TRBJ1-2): DAMVIQNPRYQVTQFGKPVTLSCSQTLNHNVMYWYQQKSSQAPKLLFHYYDKDFNNEADTPDNFQSRRPNTSFCFLDIRSPGLGDTAMYLCATNPGSNYGYTFGSGTRLTVV.

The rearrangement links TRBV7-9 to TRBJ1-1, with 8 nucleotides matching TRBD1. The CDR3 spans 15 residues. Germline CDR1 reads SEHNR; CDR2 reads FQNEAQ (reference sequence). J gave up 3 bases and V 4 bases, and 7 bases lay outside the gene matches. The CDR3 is CASSSRTGRDTEAFF. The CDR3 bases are TGTGCCAGCAGCTCTCGGACAGGGAGGGACACTGAAGCTTTCTTT.

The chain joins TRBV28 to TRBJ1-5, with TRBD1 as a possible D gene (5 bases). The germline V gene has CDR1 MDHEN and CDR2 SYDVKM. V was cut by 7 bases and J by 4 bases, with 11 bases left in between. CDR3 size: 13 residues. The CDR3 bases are TGTGCCAGCATTCCGGACACAAATCAGCCCCAGCATTTT. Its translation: CASIPDTNQPQHF.

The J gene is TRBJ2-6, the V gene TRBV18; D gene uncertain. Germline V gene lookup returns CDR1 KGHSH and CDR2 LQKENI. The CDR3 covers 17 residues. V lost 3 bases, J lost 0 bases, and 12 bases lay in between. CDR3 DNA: TGTGCCAGCTCACCTGGGCCTCCCGCCTCTGGGGCCAACGTCCTGACTTTC. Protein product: CASSPGPPASGANVLTF.

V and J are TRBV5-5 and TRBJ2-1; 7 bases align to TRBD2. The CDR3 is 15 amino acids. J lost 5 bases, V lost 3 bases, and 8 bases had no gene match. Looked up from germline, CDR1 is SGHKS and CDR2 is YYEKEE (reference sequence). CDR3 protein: CASSSPGGSNNEQFF. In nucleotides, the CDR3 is TGTGCCAGCAGCTCACCGGGGGGTAGCAACAATGAGCAGTTCTTC.

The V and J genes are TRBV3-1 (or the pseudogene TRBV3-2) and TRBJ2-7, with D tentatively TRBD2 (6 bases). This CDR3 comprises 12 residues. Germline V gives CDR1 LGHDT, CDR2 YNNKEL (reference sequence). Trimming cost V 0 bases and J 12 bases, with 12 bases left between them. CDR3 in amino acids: CASSQDSGRWYF. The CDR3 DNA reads TGTGCCAGCAGCCAAGATAGCGGACGTTGGTACTTC.

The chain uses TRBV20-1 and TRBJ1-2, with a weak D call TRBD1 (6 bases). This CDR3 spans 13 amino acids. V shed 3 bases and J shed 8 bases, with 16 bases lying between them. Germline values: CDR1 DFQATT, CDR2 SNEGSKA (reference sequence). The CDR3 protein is CSASFTGSRGYTF. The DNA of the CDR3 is TGCAGTGCTAGTTTTACAGGGTCGCGGGGCTACACCTTC.

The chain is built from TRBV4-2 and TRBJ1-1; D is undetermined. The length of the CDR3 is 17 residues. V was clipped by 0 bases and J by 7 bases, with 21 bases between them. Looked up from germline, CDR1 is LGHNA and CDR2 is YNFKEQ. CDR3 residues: CASSQDIKRGKSSEAFF. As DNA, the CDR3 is TGTGCCAGCAGCCAAGATATAAAGCGAGGGAAGTCGAGTGAAGCTTTCTTT.

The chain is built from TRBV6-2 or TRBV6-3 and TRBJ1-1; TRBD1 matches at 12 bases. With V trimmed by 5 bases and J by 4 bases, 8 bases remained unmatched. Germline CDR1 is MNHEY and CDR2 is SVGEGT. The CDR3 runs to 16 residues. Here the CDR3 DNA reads TGTGCCAGCAGTACTTACGGGACAGGGGGCGTCACTGAAGCTTTCTTT. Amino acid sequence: CASSTYGTGGVTEAFF.

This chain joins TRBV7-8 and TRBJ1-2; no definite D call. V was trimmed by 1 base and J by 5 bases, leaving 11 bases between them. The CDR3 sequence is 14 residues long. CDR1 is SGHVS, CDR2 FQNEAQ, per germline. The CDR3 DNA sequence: TGTGCCAGCAGCTTAGGATCGGCAGCGTATGGCTACACCTTC. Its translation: CASSLGSAAYGYTF.

The CDR3 sequence is CATPRGPICEKLFF. DNA of the CDR3: TGTGCCACCCCGAGGGGGCCGATATGTGAAAAACTGTTTTTT. The V and J genes are TRBV10-3 and TRBJ1-4; 7 nucleotides align to TRBD1. From germline, CDR1 is ENHRY and CDR2 SYGVKD. This CDR3 is 14 amino acids long. Germline trimming cut 10 bases from V and 7 bases from J; bases unmatched to any gene: 12.

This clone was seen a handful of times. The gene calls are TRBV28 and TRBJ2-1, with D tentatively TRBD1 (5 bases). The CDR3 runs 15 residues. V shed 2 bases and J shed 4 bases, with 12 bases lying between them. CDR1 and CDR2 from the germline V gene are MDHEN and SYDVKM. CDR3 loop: CASSLKGNFYNEQFF. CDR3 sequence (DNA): TGTGCCAGCAGTTTAAAGGGGAACTTTTACAATGAGCAGTTCTTC. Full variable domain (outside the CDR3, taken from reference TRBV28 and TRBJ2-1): DVKVTQSSRYLVKRTGEKVFLECVQDMDHENMFWYRQDPGLGLRLIYFSYDVKMKEKGDIPEGYSVSREKKERFSLILESASTNQTSMYLCASSLKGNFYNEQFFGPGTRLTVL.

This CDR3 reads CASSTGTGGHEQYF. In nucleotides, the CDR3 is TGTGCCAGCAGTACCGGGACAGGGGGCCACGAGCAGTACTTC. The chain combines TRBV6-5 with TRBJ2-7; TRBD1 matches at 12 bases. The V segment lost 5 bases and the J segment 5 bases; nucleotides outside the gene matches: 4. The germline V gene encodes CDR1 MNHEY and CDR2 SVGAGI. The CDR3 is made up of 14 amino acids.

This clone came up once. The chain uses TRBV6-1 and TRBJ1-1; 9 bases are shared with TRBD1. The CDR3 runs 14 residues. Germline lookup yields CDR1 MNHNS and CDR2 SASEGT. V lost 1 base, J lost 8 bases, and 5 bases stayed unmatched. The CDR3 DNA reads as TGTGCCAGCAGTGAAGTATACAGGGGGCAGGAAGCTTTCTTT. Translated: CASSEVYRGQEAFF.

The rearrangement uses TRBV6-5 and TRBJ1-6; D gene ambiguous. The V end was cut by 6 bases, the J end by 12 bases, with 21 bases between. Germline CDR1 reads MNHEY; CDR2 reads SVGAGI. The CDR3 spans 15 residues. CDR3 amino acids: CASRTHLKNPLPLHF. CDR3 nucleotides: TGTGCCAGCAGAACACACCTGAAAAACCCTTTACCCCTCCACTTT.

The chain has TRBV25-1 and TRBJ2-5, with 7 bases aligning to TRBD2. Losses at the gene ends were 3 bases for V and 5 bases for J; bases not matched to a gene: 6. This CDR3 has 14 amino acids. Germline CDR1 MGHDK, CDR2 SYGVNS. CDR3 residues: CASSDRGGLETQYF. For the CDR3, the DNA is TGTGCCAGCAGTGATAGGGGAGGGTTGGAGACCCAGTACTTC. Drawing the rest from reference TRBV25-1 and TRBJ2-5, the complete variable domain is EADIYQTPRYLVIGTGKKITLECSQTMGHDKMYWYQQDPGMELHLIHYSYGVNSTEKGDLSSESTVSRIRTEHFPLTLESARPSHTSQYLCASSDRGGLETQYFGPGTRLLVL.

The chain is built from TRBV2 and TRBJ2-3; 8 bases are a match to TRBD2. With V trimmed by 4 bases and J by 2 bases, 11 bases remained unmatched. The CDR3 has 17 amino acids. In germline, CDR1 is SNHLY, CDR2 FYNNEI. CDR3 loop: CASSVGAGGPHTDTQYF. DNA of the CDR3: TGTGCCAGCAGTGTTGGGGCGGGGGGCCCACACACAGATACGCAGTATTTT.

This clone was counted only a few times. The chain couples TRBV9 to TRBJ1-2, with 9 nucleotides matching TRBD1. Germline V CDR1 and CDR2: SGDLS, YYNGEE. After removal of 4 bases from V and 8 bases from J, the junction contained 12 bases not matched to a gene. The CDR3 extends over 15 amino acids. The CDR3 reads CASSLGGNRGQGYTF. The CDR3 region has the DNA TGTGCCAGCAGCCTAGGAGGGAACAGGGGGCAAGGCTACACCTTC.